This record covers a single T cell receptor beta chain. No antigen is known for it. Using a J-beta primer mix together with a sample-barcoded 5' primer, a second PCR was run for about 7 to 12 cycles. TCRdb called the 5' RACE reads again in MiXCR, with one record for every CDR3 protein. The table lists about 1.1 million distinct CDR3 sequences, roughly two fifths of them singletons, with over 10% in the top ten. The sample is drawn from a study of blood T cells in healthy people across ages. Study-level results: Long-lived donors had more naive CD4+ cells and higher diversity than aged donors.

Trimming shortened V by 7 bases and J by 6 bases, and 16 bases separated the two germline ends. There are 15 residues in the CDR3. The TCR sequence derives from a man younger than 30 in good health. The V call is TRBV12-3 or TRBV12-4, the J call TRBJ1-6, with TRBD1 as a possible D gene (5 bases). Sequenced sample: blood. CDR3 DNA: TGTGCCAGCACCCCAAGGGGCGGGGGTAATTCACCCCTCCACTTT. Protein product: CASTPRGGGNSPLHF.